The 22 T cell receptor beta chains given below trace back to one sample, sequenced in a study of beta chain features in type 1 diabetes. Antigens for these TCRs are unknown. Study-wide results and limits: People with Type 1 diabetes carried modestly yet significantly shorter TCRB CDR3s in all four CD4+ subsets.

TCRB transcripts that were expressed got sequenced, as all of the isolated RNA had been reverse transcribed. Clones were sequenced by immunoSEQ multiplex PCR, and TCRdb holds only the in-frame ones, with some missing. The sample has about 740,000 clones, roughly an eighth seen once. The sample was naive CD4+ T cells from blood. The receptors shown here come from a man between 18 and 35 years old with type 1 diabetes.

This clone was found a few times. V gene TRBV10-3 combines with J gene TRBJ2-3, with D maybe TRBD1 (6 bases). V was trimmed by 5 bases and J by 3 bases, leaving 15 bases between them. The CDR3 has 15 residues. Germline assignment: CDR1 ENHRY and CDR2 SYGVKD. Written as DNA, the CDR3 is TGTGCCATCAGTCCCGGACAGTCCGGGACAGATACGCAGTATTTT. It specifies CAISPGQSGTDTQYF.

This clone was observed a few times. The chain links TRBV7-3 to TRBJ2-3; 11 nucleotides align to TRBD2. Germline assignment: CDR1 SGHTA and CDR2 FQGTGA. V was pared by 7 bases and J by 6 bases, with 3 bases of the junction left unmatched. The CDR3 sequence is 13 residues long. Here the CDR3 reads CASTWTSGDTQYF. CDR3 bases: TGTGCCAGCACGTGGACTAGCGGGGATACGCAGTATTTT.

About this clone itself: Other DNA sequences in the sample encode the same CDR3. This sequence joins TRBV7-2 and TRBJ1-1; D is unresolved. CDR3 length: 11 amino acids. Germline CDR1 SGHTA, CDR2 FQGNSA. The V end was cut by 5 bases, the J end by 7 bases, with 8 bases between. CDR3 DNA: TGTGCCAGCAGCCTAGGAATTGAAGCTTTCTTT. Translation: CASSLGIEAFF.

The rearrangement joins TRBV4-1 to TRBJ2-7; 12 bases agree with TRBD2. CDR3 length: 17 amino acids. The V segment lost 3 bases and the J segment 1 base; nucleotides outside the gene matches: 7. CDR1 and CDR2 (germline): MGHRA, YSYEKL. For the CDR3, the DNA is TGCGCCAGCAGCCATCGGACTAGCGGGGCTCTTTCCTACGAGCAGTACTTC. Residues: CASSHRTSGALSYEQYF.

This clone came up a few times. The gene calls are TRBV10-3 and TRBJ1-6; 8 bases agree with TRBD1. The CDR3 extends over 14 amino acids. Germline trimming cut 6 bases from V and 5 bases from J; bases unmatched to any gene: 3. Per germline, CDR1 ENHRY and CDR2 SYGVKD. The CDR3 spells CAIREGQDNSPLHF. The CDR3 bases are TGTGCCATCAGGGAGGGACAGGATAATTCACCCCTCCACTTT.

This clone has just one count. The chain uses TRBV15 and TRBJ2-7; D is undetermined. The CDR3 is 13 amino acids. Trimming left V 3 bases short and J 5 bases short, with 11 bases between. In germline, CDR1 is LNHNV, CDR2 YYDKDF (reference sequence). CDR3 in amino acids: CATSSLLGDEQYF. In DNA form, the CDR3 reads TGTGCCACCAGCAGCCTACTTGGGGACGAGCAGTACTTC.

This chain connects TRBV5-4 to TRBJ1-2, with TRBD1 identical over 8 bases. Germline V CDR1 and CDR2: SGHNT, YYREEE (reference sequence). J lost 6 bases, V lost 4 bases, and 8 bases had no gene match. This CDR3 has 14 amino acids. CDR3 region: CASSPPDRDNGYTF. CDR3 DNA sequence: TGTGCCAGCAGCCCCCCGGACAGGGATAATGGCTACACCTTC. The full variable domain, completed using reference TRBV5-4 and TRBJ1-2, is ETGVTQSPTHLIKTRGQQVTLRCSSQSGHNTVSWYQQALGQGPQFIFQYYREEENGRGNFPPRFSGLQFPNYSSELNVNALELDDSALYLCASSPPDRDNGYTFGSGTRLTVV.

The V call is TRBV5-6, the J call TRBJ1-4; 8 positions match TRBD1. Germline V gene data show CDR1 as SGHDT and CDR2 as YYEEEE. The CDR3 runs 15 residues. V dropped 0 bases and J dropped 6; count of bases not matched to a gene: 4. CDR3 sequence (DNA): TGTGCCAGCAGCTTGGTGGACAGGGACGATGAAAAACTGTTTTTT. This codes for CASSLVDRDDEKLFF.

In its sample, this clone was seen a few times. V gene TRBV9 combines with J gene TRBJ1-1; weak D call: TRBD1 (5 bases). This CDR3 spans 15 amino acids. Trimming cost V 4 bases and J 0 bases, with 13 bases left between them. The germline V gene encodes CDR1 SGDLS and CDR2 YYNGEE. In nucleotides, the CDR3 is TGTGCCAGCAGCCCACCGGGACGGGTGAACACTGAAGCTTTCTTT. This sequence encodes CASSPPGRVNTEAFF.

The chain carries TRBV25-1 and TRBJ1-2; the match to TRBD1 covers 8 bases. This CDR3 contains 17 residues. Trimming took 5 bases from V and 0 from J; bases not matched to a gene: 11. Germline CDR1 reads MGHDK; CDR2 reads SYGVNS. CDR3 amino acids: CASSPAAWDRPNYGYTF. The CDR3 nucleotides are TGTGCCAGCAGTCCTGCAGCGTGGGACAGGCCTAACTATGGCTACACCTTC.

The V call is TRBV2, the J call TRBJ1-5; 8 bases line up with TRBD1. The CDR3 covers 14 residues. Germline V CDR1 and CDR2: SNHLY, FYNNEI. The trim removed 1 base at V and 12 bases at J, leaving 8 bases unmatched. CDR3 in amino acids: CASSEETGGSRQHF. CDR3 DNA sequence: TGTGCCAGCAGTGAAGAAACAGGGGGGTCCCGCCAGCATTTT.

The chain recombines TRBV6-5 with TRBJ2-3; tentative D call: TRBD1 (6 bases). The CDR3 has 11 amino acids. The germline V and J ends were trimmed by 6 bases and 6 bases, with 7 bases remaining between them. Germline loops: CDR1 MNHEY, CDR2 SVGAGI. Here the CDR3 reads CASRQGDTQYF. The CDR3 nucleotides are TGTGCCAGCAGGCAGGGGGATACGCAGTATTTT.

As DNA, the CDR3 is TGTGCCAGCAGTGAATCGACTAATGAAAAACTGTTTTTT. Encoded protein: CASSESTNEKLFF. The J gene is TRBJ1-4, the V gene TRBV25-1; D unclear. Trimming took off 1 base at V and 2 bases at J, with 2 bases between the two ends. The CDR3 covers 13 residues. Per the germline V gene, CDR1 is MGHDK and CDR2 is SYGVNS.

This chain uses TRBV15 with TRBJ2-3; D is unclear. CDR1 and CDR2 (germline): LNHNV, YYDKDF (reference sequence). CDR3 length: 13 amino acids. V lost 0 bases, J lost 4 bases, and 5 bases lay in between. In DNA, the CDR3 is TGTGCCACCAGCAGAGATGGGCCAGATACGCAGTATTTT. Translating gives CATSRDGPDTQYF. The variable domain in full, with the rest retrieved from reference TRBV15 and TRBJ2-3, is DAMVIQNPRYQVTQFGKPVTLSCSQTLNHNVMYWYQQKSSQAPKLLFHYYDKDFNNEADTPDNFQSRRPNTSFCFLDIRSPGLGDTAMYLCATSRDGPDTQYFGPGTRLTVL.

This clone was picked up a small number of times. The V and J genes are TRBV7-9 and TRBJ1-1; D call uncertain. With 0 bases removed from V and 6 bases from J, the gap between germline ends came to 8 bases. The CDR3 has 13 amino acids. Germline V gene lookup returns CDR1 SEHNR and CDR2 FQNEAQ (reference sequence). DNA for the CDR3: TGTGCCAGCAGCTTAGCTGGTTACGCTGAAGCTTTCTTT. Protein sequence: CASSLAGYAEAFF.

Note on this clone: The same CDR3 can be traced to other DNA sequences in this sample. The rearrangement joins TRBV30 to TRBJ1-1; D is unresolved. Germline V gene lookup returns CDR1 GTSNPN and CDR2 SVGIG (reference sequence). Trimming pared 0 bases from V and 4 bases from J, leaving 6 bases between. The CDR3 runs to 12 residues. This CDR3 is CAWSVGSTEAFF. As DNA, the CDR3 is TGTGCCTGGAGTGTAGGATCCACTGAAGCTTTCTTT.

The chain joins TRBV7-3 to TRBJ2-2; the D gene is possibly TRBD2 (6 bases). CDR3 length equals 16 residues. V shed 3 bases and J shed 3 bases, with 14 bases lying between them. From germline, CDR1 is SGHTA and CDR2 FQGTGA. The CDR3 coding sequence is TGTGCCAGCAGCTTGGGAGGCAGCTTAGACACCGGGGAGCTGTTTTTT. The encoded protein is CASSLGGSLDTGELFF.

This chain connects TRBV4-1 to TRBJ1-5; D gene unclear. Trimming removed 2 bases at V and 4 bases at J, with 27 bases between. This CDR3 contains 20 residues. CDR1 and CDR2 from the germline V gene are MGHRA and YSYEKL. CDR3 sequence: CASSQLQEGSGLSTNQPQHF. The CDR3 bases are TGCGCCAGCAGCCAACTTCAGGAAGGCAGTGGATTGTCTACGAATCAGCCCCAGCATTTT.

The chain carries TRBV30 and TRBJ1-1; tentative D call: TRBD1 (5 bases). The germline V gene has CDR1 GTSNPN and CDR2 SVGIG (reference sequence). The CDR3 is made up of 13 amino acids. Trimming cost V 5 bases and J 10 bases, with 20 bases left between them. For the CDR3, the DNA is TGTGCCTGGTCGACCGGGACGGCCTTGCCAGCTTTCTTT. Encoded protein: CAWSTGTALPAFF.

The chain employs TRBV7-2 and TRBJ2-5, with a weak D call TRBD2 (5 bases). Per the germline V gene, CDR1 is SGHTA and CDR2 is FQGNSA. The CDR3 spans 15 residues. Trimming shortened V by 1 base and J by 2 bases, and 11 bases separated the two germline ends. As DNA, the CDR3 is TGTGCCAGCAGCTTAGTGGGGAGCGAGCAAGAGACCCAGTACTTC. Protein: CASSLVGSEQETQYF.

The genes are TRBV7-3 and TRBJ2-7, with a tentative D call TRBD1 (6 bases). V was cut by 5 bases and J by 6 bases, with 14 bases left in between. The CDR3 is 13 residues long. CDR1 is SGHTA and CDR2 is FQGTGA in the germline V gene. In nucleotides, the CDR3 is TGTGCCAGCAGCCTACAGGGTTATGGCGAGCAGTACTTC. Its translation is CASSLQGYGEQYF.

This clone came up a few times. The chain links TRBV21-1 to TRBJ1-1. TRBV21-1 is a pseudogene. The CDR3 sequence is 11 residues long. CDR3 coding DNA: TGTGCCAGCAGCAAAGGTTGTGGAGCTTTCTTT. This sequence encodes CASSKGCGAFF.